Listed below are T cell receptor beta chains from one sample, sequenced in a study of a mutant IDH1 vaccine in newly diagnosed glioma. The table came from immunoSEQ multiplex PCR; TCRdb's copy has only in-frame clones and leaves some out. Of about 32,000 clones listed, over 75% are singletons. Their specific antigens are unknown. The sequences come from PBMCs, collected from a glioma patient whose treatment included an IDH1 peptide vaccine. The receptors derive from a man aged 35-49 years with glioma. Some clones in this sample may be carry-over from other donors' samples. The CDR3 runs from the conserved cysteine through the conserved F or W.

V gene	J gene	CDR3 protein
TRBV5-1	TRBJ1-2	CASSLASHYGYTF
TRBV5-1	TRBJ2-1	CASSLDGYNEQFF
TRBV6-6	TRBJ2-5	CASSTQGGETQYF
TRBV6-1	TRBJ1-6	CASRTGILLHF
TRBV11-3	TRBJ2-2	CASSLVAGQGNTGELFF
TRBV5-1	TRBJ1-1	CASSLSGQGNTEAFF
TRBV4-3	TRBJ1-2	CASSQERRGILFLYYGYTF
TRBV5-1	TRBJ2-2	CASSFGTSGVTGELFF
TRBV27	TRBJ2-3	CASSLSREDTQYF
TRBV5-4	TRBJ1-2	CASSFWSSAYGYTF
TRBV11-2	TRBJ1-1	CASSHPTSLRAFF
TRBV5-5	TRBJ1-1	CASTSREGNTEAFF
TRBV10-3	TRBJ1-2	CAISEDEGGAYGYTF
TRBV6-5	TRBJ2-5	CASSPRAAETQYF
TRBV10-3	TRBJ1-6	CAISESMGNSPLHF
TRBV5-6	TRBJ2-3	CASTYRGPVDTQYF
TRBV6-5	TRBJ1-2	CASSLNRVIGYTF
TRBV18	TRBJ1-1	CASSALRGRNTEAFF
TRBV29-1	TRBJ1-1	CSVAPLTGSTEAFF
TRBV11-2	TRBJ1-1	CASSGLDRGRNTEAFF
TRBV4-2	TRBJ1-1	CASSKNFGDTEAFF
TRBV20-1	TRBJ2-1	CSASSVNEQFF
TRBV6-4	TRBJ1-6	CASSDSSNSPLHF